This T cell receptor beta chain was recorded in a study of OX40 agonist ivuxolimab in advanced cancers. Study context: It was permissible to have had prior anti-PD-1, anti-PD-L1 or anti-CTLA-4 therapy, and less than 45% had some. Findings of the study overall: At 0.1 to 3.0 mg/kg, CD4+ and CD8+ blood T cells expanded clonally by week 6.

CDR3 length equals 15 residues. The table came from immunoSEQ multiplex PCR; TCRdb's copy has only in-frame clones and leaves some out. This table has approximately 87,000 clones, 80% to 90% appearing once. Notes on this clone: What it binds is unknown.

The source is an adult with an advanced solid tumor such as melanoma, head and neck, liver or kidney cancer. The input for sequencing was CD4+ or CD8+ T cells sorted from blood, taken in a trial of the OX40 agonist ivuxolimab. The V call is TRBV21-1, the J call TRBJ1-3. TRBV21-1 has pseudogene status. The CDR3: CASRITSNSGNTIYF. In DNA form, the CDR3 reads TGTGCCAGCAGAATAACCAGCAATTCTGGAAACACCATATATTTT.